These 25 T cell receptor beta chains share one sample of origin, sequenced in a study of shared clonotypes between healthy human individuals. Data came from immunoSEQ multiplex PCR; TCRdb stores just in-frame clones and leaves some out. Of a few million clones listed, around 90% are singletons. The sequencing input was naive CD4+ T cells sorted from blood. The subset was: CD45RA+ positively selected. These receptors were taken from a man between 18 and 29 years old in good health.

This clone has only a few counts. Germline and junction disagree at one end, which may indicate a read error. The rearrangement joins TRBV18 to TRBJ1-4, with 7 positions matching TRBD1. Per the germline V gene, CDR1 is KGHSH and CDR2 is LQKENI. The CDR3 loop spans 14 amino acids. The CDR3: CASSPQGRSEKLFF. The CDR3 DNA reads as TGTGCCAGCTCTCCACAGGGGAGGAGTGAAAAACTGTTTTTT.

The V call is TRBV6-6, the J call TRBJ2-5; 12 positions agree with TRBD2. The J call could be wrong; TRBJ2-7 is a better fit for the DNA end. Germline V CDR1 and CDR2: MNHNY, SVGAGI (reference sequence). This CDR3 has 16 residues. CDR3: CASSSGLAGFSYEQYF. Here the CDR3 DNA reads TGTGCCAGCAGTAGCGGACTAGCGGGGTTTAGCTACGAGCAGTACTTC.

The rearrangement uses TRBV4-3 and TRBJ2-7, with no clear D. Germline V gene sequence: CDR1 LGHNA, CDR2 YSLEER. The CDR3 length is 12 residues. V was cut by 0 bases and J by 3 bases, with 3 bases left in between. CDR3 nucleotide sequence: TGCGCCAGCAGCCAAGATAGCTACGAGCAGTACTTC. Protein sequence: CASSQDSYEQYF.

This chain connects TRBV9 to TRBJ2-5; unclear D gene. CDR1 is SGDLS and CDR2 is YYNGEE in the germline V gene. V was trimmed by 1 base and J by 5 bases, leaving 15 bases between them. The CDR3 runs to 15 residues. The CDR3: CASSVTPGSTETQYF. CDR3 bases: TGTGCCAGCAGCGTAACCCCGGGCTCGACGGAGACCCAGTACTTC.

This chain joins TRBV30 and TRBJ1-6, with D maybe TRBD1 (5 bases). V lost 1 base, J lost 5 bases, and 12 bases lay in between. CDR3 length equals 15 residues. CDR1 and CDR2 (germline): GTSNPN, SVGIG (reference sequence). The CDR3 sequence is CAWSDLRGDNSPLHF. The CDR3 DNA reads TGTGCCTGGAGTGATTTGCGAGGGGATAATTCACCCCTCCACTTT.

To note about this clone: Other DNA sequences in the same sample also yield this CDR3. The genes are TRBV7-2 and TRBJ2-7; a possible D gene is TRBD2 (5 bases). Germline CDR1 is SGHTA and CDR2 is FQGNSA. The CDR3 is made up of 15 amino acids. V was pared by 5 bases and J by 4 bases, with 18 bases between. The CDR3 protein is CASSLGGASGYEQYF. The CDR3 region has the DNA TGTGCCAGCAGCCTCGGAGGTGCTTCGGGGTACGAGCAGTACTTC.

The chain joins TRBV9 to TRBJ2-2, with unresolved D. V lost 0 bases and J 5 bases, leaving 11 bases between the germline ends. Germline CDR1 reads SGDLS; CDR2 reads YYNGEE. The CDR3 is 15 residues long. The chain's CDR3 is CASSVGQVATGELFF. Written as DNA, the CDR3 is TGTGCCAGCAGCGTAGGGCAGGTGGCTACCGGGGAGCTGTTTTTT.

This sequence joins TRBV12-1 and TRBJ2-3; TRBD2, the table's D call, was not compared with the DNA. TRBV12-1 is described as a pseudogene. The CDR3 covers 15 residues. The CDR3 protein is CASSAREIGTDTQYF. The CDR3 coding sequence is TGTGCCAGCAGCGCGCGGGAGATCGGTACAGATACGCAGTATTTT.

The CDR3 DNA reads as TGCGCCAGCAGCTCGACAGGGGCCACAACTAATGAAAAACTGTTTTTT. It translates to CASSSTGATTNEKLFF. The chain employs TRBV5-1 and TRBJ1-4, with TRBD1 matching 8 bases. V dropped 3 bases and J dropped 0; count of bases not matched to a gene: 4. The CDR3 consists of 16 residues. The germline CDR1 and CDR2 sequences are SGHRS and YFSETQ.

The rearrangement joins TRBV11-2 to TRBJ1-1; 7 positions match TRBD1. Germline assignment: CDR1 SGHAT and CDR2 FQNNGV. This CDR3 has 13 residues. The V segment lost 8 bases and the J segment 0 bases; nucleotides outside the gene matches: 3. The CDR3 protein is CASAGQMNTEAFF. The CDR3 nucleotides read TGTGCCAGCGCGGGACAGATGAACACTGAAGCTTTCTTT.

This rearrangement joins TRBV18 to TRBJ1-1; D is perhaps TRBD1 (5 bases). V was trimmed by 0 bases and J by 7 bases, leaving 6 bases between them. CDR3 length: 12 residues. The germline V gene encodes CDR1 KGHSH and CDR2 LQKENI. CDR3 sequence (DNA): TGTGCCAGCTCACCACCCCAGGGTGAAGCTTTCTTT. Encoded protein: CASSPPQGEAFF.

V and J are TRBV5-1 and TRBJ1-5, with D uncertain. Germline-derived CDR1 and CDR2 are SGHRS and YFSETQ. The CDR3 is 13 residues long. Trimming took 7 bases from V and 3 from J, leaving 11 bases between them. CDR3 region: CASQEFPNQPQHF. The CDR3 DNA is TGCGCCAGCCAGGAGTTTCCCAATCAGCCCCAGCATTTT.

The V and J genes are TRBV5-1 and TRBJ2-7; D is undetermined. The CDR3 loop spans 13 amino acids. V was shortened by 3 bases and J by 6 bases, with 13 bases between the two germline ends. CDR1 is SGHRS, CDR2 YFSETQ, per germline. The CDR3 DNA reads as TGCGCCAGCAGCTCCGACCCCAGTTCCGAGCAGTACTTC. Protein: CASSSDPSSEQYF. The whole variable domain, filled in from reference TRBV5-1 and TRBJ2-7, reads KAGVTQTPRYLIKTRGQQVTLSCSPISGHRSVSWYQQTPGQGLQFLFEYFSETQRNKGNFPGRFSGRQFSNSRSEMNVSTLELGDSALYLCASSSDPSSEQYFGPGTRLTVT.

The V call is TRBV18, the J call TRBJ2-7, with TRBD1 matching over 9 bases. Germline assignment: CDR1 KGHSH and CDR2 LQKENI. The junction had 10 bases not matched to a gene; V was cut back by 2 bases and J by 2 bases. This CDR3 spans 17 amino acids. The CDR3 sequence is CASSPTQQGAPPYEQYF. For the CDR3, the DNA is TGTGCCAGCTCACCAACACAACAGGGGGCGCCCCCCTACGAGCAGTACTTC. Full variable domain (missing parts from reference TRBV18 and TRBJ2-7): NAGVMQNPRHLVRRRGQEARLRCSPMKGHSHVYWYRQLPEEGLKFMVYLQKENIIDESGMPKERFSAEFPKEGPSILRIQQVVRGDSAAYFCASSPTQQGAPPYEQYFGPGTRLTVT.

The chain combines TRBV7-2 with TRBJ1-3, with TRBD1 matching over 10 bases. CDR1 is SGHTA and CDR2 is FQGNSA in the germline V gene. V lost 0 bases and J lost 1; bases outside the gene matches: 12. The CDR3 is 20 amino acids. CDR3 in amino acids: CASSLAVPLRQGASGNTIYF. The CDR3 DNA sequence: TGTGCCAGCAGCTTAGCCGTACCGTTAAGACAGGGGGCATCTGGAAACACCATATATTTT.

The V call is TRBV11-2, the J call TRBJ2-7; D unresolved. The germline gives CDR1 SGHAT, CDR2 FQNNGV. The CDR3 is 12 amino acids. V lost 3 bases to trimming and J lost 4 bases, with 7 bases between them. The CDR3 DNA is TGTGCCAGCAGCTTTAACGGGTACGAGCAGTACTTC. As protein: CASSFNGYEQYF. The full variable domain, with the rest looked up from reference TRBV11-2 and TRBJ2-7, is EAGVAQSPRYKIIEKRQSVAFWCNPISGHATLYWYQQILGQGPKLLIQFQNNGVVDDSQLPKDRFSAERLKGVDSTLKIQPAKLEDSAVYLCASSFNGYEQYFGPGTRLTVT.

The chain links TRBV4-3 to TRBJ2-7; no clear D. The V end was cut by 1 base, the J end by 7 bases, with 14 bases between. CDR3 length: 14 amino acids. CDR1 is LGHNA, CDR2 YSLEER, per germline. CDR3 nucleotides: TGCGCCAGCAGCCAAGGGTTGAGTTCTAGGGAGCAGTACTTC. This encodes CASSQGLSSREQYF.

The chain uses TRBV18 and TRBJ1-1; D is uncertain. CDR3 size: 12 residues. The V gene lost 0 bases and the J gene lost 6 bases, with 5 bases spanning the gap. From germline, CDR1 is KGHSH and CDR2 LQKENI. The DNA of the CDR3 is TGTGCCAGCTCACCACCGATATCTGAAGCTTTCTTT. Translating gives CASSPPISEAFF.

CDR3 protein: CASSASRGAFYNEQFF. CDR3 in DNA: TGTGCCAGCAGTGCCTCGCGGGGCGCTTTTTACAATGAGCAGTTCTTC. This sequence joins TRBV6-1 and TRBJ2-1; perhaps TRBD2 as D (6 bases). Germline V gene lookup returns CDR1 MNHNS and CDR2 SASEGT. The V end lost 4 bases, the J end lost 4 bases, and 17 bases lay between the germline ends. CDR3 size: 16 residues.

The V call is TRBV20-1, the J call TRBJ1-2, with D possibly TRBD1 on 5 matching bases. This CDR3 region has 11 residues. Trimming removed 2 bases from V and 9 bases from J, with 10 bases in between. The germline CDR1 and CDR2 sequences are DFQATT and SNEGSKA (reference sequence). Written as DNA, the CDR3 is TGCAGTGCTAGAAGGCAGGGAAGCTACACCTTC. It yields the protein CSARRQGSYTF.

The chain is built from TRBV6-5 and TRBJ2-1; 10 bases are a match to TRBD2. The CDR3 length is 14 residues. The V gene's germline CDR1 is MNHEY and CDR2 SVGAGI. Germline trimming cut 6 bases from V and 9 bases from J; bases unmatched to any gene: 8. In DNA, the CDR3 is TGTGCCAGCAGATCGGGACTAGCGCCCAGTGAGCAGTTCTTC. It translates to CASRSGLAPSEQFF.

The CDR3 sequence: CAISEKGQGTYEQYF. For the CDR3, the DNA is TGTGCCATCAGTGAGAAGGGACAGGGGACCTACGAGCAGTACTTC. The J gene is TRBJ2-7, the V gene TRBV10-3; 10 positions agree with TRBD1. Germline V gives CDR1 ENHRY, CDR2 SYGVKD. The V gene end was trimmed by 2 bases and the J gene end by 2 bases; junction bases not matched to a gene: 3. The CDR3 consists of 15 residues.

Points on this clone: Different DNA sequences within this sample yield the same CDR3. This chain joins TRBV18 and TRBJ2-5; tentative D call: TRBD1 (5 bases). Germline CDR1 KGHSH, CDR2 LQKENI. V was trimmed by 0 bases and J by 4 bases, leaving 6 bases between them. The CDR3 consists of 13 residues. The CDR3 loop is CASSPPGRETQYF. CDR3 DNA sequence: TGTGCCAGCTCACCACCGGGGCGAGAGACCCAGTACTTC.

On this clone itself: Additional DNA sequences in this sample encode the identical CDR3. CDR3 protein: CASSVSADSYEQYF. The CDR3, as DNA: TGTGCCAGCAGCGTATCCGCGGACTCCTACGAGCAGTACTTC. The chain employs TRBV9 and TRBJ2-7, with no clear D. The V gene's germline CDR1 is SGDLS and CDR2 YYNGEE. V was trimmed by 1 base and J by 0 bases, leaving 8 bases between them. The CDR3 is 14 residues long.

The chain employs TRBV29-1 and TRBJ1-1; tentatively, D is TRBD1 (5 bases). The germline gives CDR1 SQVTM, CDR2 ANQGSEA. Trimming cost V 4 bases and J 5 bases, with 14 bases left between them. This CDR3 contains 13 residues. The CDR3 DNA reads TGCAGCGTTGCTGGGGCCAGAAAGACTGAAGCTTTCTTT. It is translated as CSVAGARKTEAFF.